The 10 T cell receptor beta chains given below trace back to one sample, sequenced in a study of T cells in localized non-small cell lung cancer. Measured with immunoSEQ multiplex PCR; TCRdb has only the in-frame clones, and not every one. The sample lists roughly 15,000 clones, approximately 85% occurring once. Material: peripheral blood, obtained before any cancer treatment. The receptors were gathered from a male donor older than 55 with stage I lung adenocarcinoma.

The chain employs TRBV5-6 and TRBJ1-1; D not certain. The CDR3 totals 13 residues. Trimming took 0 bases from V and 4 from J, leaving 7 bases between them. Germline CDR1 and CDR2: SGHDT and YYEEEE. Written as DNA, the CDR3 is TGTGCCAGCAGCTTGGCCCAGCCCACTGAAGCTTTCTTT. Translation gives CASSLAQPTEAFF.

This clone has just one count. The chain is built from TRBV7-6 and TRBJ1-3; 10 nucleotides agree with TRBD1. Germline V gene data show CDR1 as SGHVS and CDR2 as FNYEAQ. V was pared by 1 base and J by 1 base, with 1 base of the junction left unmatched. This CDR3 contains 16 residues. In nucleotides, the CDR3 is TGTGCCAGCAGCTTAGTGGGACAGGGGTCTGGAAACACCATATATTTT. This translates into CASSLVGQGSGNTIYF.

This clone showed up just a few times. The chain links TRBV2 to TRBJ1-5, with D possibly being TRBD1 (6 bases). This CDR3 contains 12 residues. Germline-derived CDR1 and CDR2 are SNHLY and FYNNEI. V was shortened by 9 bases and J by 3 bases, with 9 bases between the two germline ends. The CDR3 region is CASRTDNQPQHF. For the CDR3, the DNA is TGTGCCAGTCGGACAGACAATCAGCCCCAGCATTTT.

This clone has only one observation. The chain's CDR3 is CSVEDYYGYTF. In DNA form, the CDR3 reads TGCAGCGTTGAGGATTACTATGGCTACACCTTC. V and J are TRBV29-1 and TRBJ1-2; no reliable D call. Per the germline V gene, CDR1 is SQVTM and CDR2 is ANQGSEA. The CDR3 has 11 amino acids. The V and J ends lost 3 bases and 3 bases respectively, with 5 bases between them.

This chain links TRBV28 with TRBJ2-1; 8 nucleotides agree with TRBD2. This CDR3 is 16 amino acids long. Germline CDR1 MDHEN, CDR2 SYDVKM. With 1 base clipped from V and 3 bases from J, the junction kept 5 bases outside the gene matches. The CDR3 is CASSLFAGGSYNEQFF. The CDR3 DNA is TGTGCCAGCAGTTTATTTGCGGGAGGAAGCTACAATGAGCAGTTCTTC.

The chain couples TRBV6-5 to TRBJ1-4; D is possibly TRBD1 (5 bases). The germline CDR1 and CDR2 sequences are MNHEY and SVGAGI. Trimming pared 9 bases from V and 10 bases from J, leaving 12 bases between. The CDR3 is 11 residues long. This chain's CDR3 is CASSGGTKLFF. The CDR3 bases are TGTGCCAGTTCGGGGGGAACAAAACTGTTTTTT.

This clone appeared a single time. The chain carries TRBV7-9 and TRBJ2-7; D gene unclear. The germline gives CDR1 SEHNR, CDR2 FQNEAQ (reference sequence). This CDR3 spans 11 amino acids. With 5 bases removed from V and 3 bases from J, the gap between germline ends came to 5 bases. The CDR3 bases are TGTGCCAGCAGCCCGGACTACGAGCAGTACTTC. Encoded protein: CASSPDYEQYF.

This clone was picked up one time. The V call is TRBV11-2, the J call TRBJ2-1; D is perhaps TRBD1 (5 bases). V was cut by 4 bases and J by 3 bases, with 16 bases left in between. Germline V gene data show CDR1 as SGHAT and CDR2 as FQNNGV. This CDR3 has 16 amino acids. The CDR3 DNA reads TGTGCCAGCAGCTACCCAGGGCGATCCTACTACAATGAGCAGTTCTTC. Protein sequence: CASSYPGRSYYNEQFF.

With regard to this clone: Relative to the germline gene, one junction end is altered; a read error may explain this. The rearrangement joins TRBV7-7 to TRBJ2-7; perhaps TRBD2 as D (5 bases). Germline loops: CDR1 SSHAT, CDR2 FNYEAQ (reference sequence). The CDR3 has 13 amino acids. CDR3 DNA sequence: TGTGCTAGCAGCCCAACGTTTGGGAGCGAGCAGTACTTC. This sequence encodes CASSPTFGSEQYF.

The chain employs TRBV6-1 and TRBJ1-6, with D possibly matching TRBD1 (6 bases). The length of the CDR3 is 19 residues. V gave up 3 bases and J gave up 0 bases, with 18 bases separating them. Germline V gives CDR1 MNHNS, CDR2 SASEGT. CDR3 in DNA: TGTGCCAGCAGTGACTACAGGGATAACTTTAGCTCCTATAATTCACCCCTCCACTTT. Translated, it gives CASSDYRDNFSSYNSPLHF.